This T cell receptor beta chain was found in a study of memory CD4+ T cells and cytomegalovirus serostatus. Sequencing used immunoSEQ multiplex PCR; TCRdb keeps in-frame clones, though not all of them. This table has around 54,000 clones, about 78% appearing once. The sort gate was single viable CD3+CD4+CD8-CD45RO+ cells for memory CD4+ T cells. With respect to this clone: Its specificity is unknown.

The V and J ends lost 2 bases and 6 bases respectively, with 12 bases between them. The CDR3 loop spans 14 amino acids. Per the germline V gene, CDR1 is SGHTA and CDR2 is FQGTGA. General study points: The CMV-associated TCR signature appears largely within the CD4+ memory repertoire. CD4+ memory repertoires contained about 40% of the roughly 160 reported CMV TCRbeta sequences.

The material sequenced was memory CD4+ T cells from blood. This sequence joins TRBV7-3 and TRBJ2-3, with D possibly being TRBD2 (6 bases). The TCR originated in an adult in good health and CMV-seronegative. CDR3 loop: CASSLGGFSDTQYF. For the CDR3, the DNA is TGTGCCAGCAGCTTAGGAGGGTTTAGCGATACGCAGTATTTT.